Below are 23 T cell receptor beta chains sequenced from a single sample in a study of T cell repertoires in cytomegalovirus infection. TCRdb re-called the reads with MiXCR, one entry per CDR3 protein. The data show around 450,000 distinct CDR3 sequences, 11% seen once. The specimen was PBMCs. These receptors all come from a human donor in good health (CMV status not recorded). Some clones in this sample may be carry-over from other donors' samples.

A remark on this clonotype: A much more abundant neighbour one base away suggests this may be a read error. The chain joins TRBV4-3 to TRBJ1-2; D is unresolved. Looked up from germline, CDR1 is LGHNA and CDR2 is YSLEER. V was cut by 4 bases and J by 1 base, with 13 bases left in between. The CDR3 runs 15 residues. CDR3 sequence (DNA): TGCGCCAGCAGCCGGTCAAGGATGGATAACTATGGCTACACCTTC. Translated: CASSRSRMDNYGYTF.

This clonotype showed up many times. The chain couples TRBV7-2 to TRBJ1-5; D not certain. This CDR3 is built from 15 residues. V was clipped by 1 base and J by 2 bases, with 9 bases between them. In germline, CDR1 is SGHTA, CDR2 FQGNSA. The CDR3 sequence is CASSLVGKGNQPQHF. The DNA of the CDR3 is TGTGCCAGCAGCTTAGTGGGTAAGGGCAATCAGCCCCAGCATTTT.

This clonotype has only a few counts. The chain employs TRBV5-1 and TRBJ1-1; 7 bases line up with TRBD1. V shed 3 bases and J 4 bases; nucleotides not matched to a gene: 6. Germline loops: CDR1 SGHRS, CDR2 YFSETQ. CDR3 length: 14 residues. DNA of the CDR3: TGCGCCAGCAGCTCTCAGGGGGGTGGCACTGAAGCTTTCTTT. It yields the protein CASSSQGGGTEAFF. The entire variable domain, with the rest obtained from reference TRBV5-1 and TRBJ1-1, is as follows: KAGVTQTPRYLIKTRGQQVTLSCSPISGHRSVSWYQQTPGQGLQFLFEYFSETQRNKGNFPGRFSGRQFSNSRSEMNVSTLELGDSALYLCASSSQGGGTEAFFGQGTRLTVV.

This clonotype occurred many times. The V call is TRBV7-9, the J call TRBJ1-6; the D is unclear. Germline assignment: CDR1 SEHNR and CDR2 FQNEAQ (reference sequence). CDR3 length: 15 amino acids. Trimming took off 1 base at V and 8 bases at J, with 12 bases between the two ends. CDR3 nucleotides: TGTGCCAGCAGCTTAGGACTATCCGCCGATTCACCCCTCCACTTT. Residues: CASSLGLSADSPLHF.

This clonotype was seen repeatedly, ten times or more. The chain is built from TRBV6-2 or TRBV6-3 and TRBJ1-4; 8 nucleotides agree with TRBD1. This CDR3 spans 16 amino acids. The germline V gene has CDR1 MNHEY and CDR2 SVGEGT. V lost 5 bases and J lost 5; bases outside the gene matches: 10. The DNA of the CDR3 is TGTGCCAGCAGTGTGCAGGGGGCAACAGGGAATGAAAAACTGTTTTTT. Protein: CASSVQGATGNEKLFF.

This clonotype was detected many times. The V call is TRBV9, the J call TRBJ2-2, with D perhaps given as TRBD1 or TRBD2 (5 bases each). The CDR3 extends over 15 amino acids. V dropped 0 bases and J dropped 6 bases, with 12 bases sitting between them. In germline, CDR1 is SGDLS, CDR2 YYNGEE. The CDR3 is CASSVDPLGAGELFF. DNA of the CDR3: TGTGCCAGCAGCGTAGATCCACTGGGGGCCGGGGAGCTGTTTTTT.

This clonotype occurred many times. The rearrangement joins TRBV7-6 to TRBJ2-7; D not certain. Germline assignment: CDR1 SGHVS and CDR2 FNYEAQ. V shed 5 bases and J shed 3 bases, with 8 bases lying between them. The length of the CDR3 is 12 residues. The CDR3 coding sequence is TGTGCCAGCAGCGCCCAGGACTACGAGCAGTACTTC. Translated, it gives CASSAQDYEQYF.

This clonotype was counted at least ten times. This chain uses TRBV6-6 with TRBJ1-2, with 9 bases matching TRBD1. There are 16 residues in the CDR3. Germline CDR1 is MNHNY and CDR2 is SVGAGI (reference sequence). V shed 6 bases, J shed 2 bases, and the junction held 10 bases outside the gene matches. The CDR3 reads CASRRPGQGLNYGYTF. CDR3 nucleotide sequence: TGTGCCAGCAGGAGACCGGGACAGGGATTAAACTATGGCTACACCTTC.

The V call is TRBV12-3 or TRBV12-4, the J call TRBJ2-7; D remains unclear. The ends were cut back, 0 bases at V and 2 bases at J, with 5 bases in the middle. The CDR3 length is 13 residues. CDR3 in DNA: TGTGCCAGCAGTTTAGCGCGCCCCTACGAGCAGTACTTC. It yields the protein CASSLARPYEQYF.

This clonotype has at least ten counts. The chain uses TRBV7-2 and TRBJ1-4, with 10 bases aligning to TRBD1. There are 15 residues in the CDR3. CDR1 and CDR2 from the germline V gene are SGHTA and FQGNSA. J was trimmed by 5 bases and V by 5 bases; bases with no gene match: 5. CDR3 residues: CASSGGTGVNEKLFF. The DNA for the CDR3 is TGTGCCAGCAGCGGGGGGACAGGGGTCAATGAAAAACTGTTTTTT.

The rearrangement joins TRBV7-9 to TRBJ2-1; 13 nucleotides agree with TRBD2. CDR3 size: 16 residues. With 5 bases clipped from V and 8 bases from J, the junction kept 9 bases outside the gene matches. Germline CDR1 SEHNR, CDR2 FQNEAQ (reference sequence). This chain's CDR3 is CASSRTSGSLTDEQFF. For the CDR3, the DNA is TGTGCCAGCAGCCGGACTAGCGGGAGTTTAACGGATGAGCAGTTCTTC.

The V gene is TRBV20-1, the J gene TRBJ1-3; 8 positions match TRBD1. This CDR3 contains 12 residues. With 8 bases clipped from V and 2 bases from J, the junction kept 2 bases outside the gene matches. Germline CDR1 and CDR2: DFQATT and SNEGSKA (reference sequence). The CDR3 DNA is TGCAGTCAACAGGGGGCTGGAAACACCATATATTTT. Its protein is CSQQGAGNTIYF.

The V and J genes are TRBV19 and TRBJ2-1; a possible D gene is TRBD1 (5 bases). The CDR3 extends over 13 amino acids. Between the trimmed V and J ends, which lost 5 bases and 7 bases, there was a span of 12 bases. Per the germline V gene, CDR1 is LNHDA and CDR2 is SQIVND (reference sequence). CDR3 DNA sequence: TGTGCCAGTAGTTCGCAGGGTAATAATGAGCAGTTCTTC. It translates to CASSSQGNNEQFF.

This clonotype showed up just a few times. This chain joins TRBV10-3 and TRBJ2-5, with 9 positions matching TRBD1. V lost 6 bases, J lost 4 bases, and 3 bases stayed unmatched. Germline values: CDR1 ENHRY, CDR2 SYGVKD. This CDR3 region has 13 residues. CDR3 loop: CAISPDRGETQYF. The CDR3 nucleotides read TGTGCCATCAGCCCGGACAGGGGAGAGACCCAGTACTTC.

In this sample, this clonotype turned up many times. This chain uses TRBV19 with TRBJ2-1; D might be TRBD2 (7 bases). Germline V gene lookup returns CDR1 LNHDA and CDR2 SQIVND (reference sequence). The CDR3 runs to 14 residues. The V end was cut by 6 bases, the J end by 3 bases, with 12 bases between. The CDR3 DNA follows: TGTGCCAGTAGCAAGGGGGGGAACTACAATGAGCAGTTCTTC. As protein: CASSKGGNYNEQFF.

At least ten counts were recorded for this clonotype. The chain uses TRBV12-3 or TRBV12-4 and TRBJ1-4, with D unresolved. This CDR3 is built from 11 residues. Trimming removed 5 bases from V and 6 bases from J, with 4 bases in between. The CDR3 DNA is TGTGCCAGCAGTACCCATGAAAAACTGTTTTTT. Protein product: CASSTHEKLFF.

The rearrangement uses TRBV2 and TRBJ2-5; no clear D. Deletions cut 6 bases from V and 7 bases from J, with 6 bases between. Germline V lookup: CDR1 SNHLY, CDR2 FYNNEI. CDR3 length: 10 residues. CDR3 DNA sequence: TGTGCCAGCAGCCCCAGGACCCAGTACTTC. This sequence encodes CASSPRTQYF. Based on the CDR3 plus reference TRBV2 and TRBJ2-5, the full variable domain is EPEVTQTPSHQVTQMGQEVILRCVPISNHLYFYWYRQILGQKVEFLVSFYNNEISEKSEIFDDQFSVERPDGSNFTLKIRSTKLEDSAMYFCASSPRTQYFGPGTRLLVL.

This clonotype was observed many times. This chain joins TRBV7-8 and TRBJ2-7; 10 bases are shared with TRBD2. The germline V gene has CDR1 SGHVS and CDR2 FQNEAQ. This CDR3 is 15 amino acids long. Trimming removed 3 bases from V and 3 bases from J; junction bases left unmatched: 5. The CDR3 coding sequence is TGTGCCAGCAGCTTTAGCGGGAGGAGTGACTACGAGCAGTACTTC. This translates into CASSFSGRSDYEQYF.

The rearrangement uses TRBV12-3 or TRBV12-4 and TRBJ2-5, with D possibly being TRBD1 (6 bases). Trimming cost V 10 bases and J 5 bases, with 17 bases left between them. CDR3 length: 13 residues. DNA for the CDR3: TGTGCCACCGTGGCACCTGACAGGGAGACCCAGTACTTC. Protein sequence: CATVAPDRETQYF.

This clonotype was counted at least ten times. This chain links TRBV7-6 with TRBJ1-1; D is possibly TRBD1 (6 bases). Trimming removed 6 bases at V and 3 bases at J, with 11 bases between. This CDR3 is built from 13 residues. The germline V gene encodes CDR1 SGHVS and CDR2 FNYEAQ. The CDR3 reads CASRESGDTEAFF. CDR3 bases: TGTGCCAGCAGAGAATCAGGGGACACTGAAGCTTTCTTT.

The sample holds many counts of this clonotype. The genes are TRBV6-2 or TRBV6-3 and TRBJ1-5; D is perhaps TRBD1 (5 bases). Germline assignment: CDR1 MNHEY and CDR2 SVGEGT. V lost 7 bases, J lost 2 bases, and 6 bases lay in between. The CDR3 has 12 amino acids. CDR3 in amino acids: CASTGGNQPQHF. The CDR3, as DNA: TGTGCCAGCACGGGGGGCAATCAGCCCCAGCATTTT.

DNA of the CDR3: TGTGCCAGCAGCAGGGTGCGGGGCAATCAGCCCCAGCATTTT. Its protein product is CASSRVRGNQPQHF. The J gene is TRBJ1-5, the V gene TRBV2; D might be TRBD1 (5 bases). CDR1 is SNHLY and CDR2 is FYNNEI in the germline V gene. The CDR3 has 14 amino acids. V lost 6 bases to trimming and J lost 2 bases, with 11 bases between them. Full variable domain (rest looked up from reference TRBV2 and TRBJ1-5): EPEVTQTPSHQVTQMGQEVILRCVPISNHLYFYWYRQILGQKVEFLVSFYNNEISEKSEIFDDQFSVERPDGSNFTLKIRSTKLEDSAMYFCASSRVRGNQPQHFGDGTRLSIL.

This clonotype has ten or more counts. The chain is built from TRBV6-1 and TRBJ1-5; 7 bases line up with TRBD1. Germline CDR1 is MNHNS and CDR2 is SASEGT. After removal of 2 bases from V and 9 bases from J, the junction contained 10 bases not matched to a gene. This CDR3 region has 15 residues. This chain's CDR3 is CASSERGQPLGPQHF. The CDR3 nucleotides are TGTGCCAGCAGTGAAAGGGGGCAGCCCCTAGGGCCCCAGCATTTT.